This paragraph reports one TCR beta chain. Its antigen remains unknown. Noted treatment: oral pan-JAK inhibitor, 5-10 mg twice daily. Punch biopsies of lesional scalp, plus peripheral blood, were taken from alopecia areata patients. V shed 9 bases and J shed 3 bases, with 14 bases lying between them. CDR1 LNHDA and CDR2 SQIVND come from the germline V gene (reference sequence). There are 14 residues in the CDR3. The record originates from a study of CD8+ T cells in alopecia areata. Whole-study findings and limits: Within the top 100, expanded CD8+ clones significantly decreased with tofacitinib, as did scalp clonality.

TCR sequencing used cDNA made by reverse transcription of extracted RNA. The method was immunoSEQ multiplex PCR; TCRdb's version includes in-frame clones alone and lacks a portion of them. The sample includes under 150,000 clones, roughly three fifths seen only once; the top ten take 3% to 4%. The sequence derives from a human donor with alopecia areata. The rearrangement uses TRBV19 and TRBJ2-2, with D perhaps being TRBD1 or TRBD2 (5 bases each). Specimen: CD4+ T cells sorted from blood, collected at week 24, from a patient treated with tofacitinib. The CDR3 here is CASSWGSDTGELFF. The CDR3 DNA follows: TGTGCCAGCTCTTGGGGGTCGGACACCGGGGAGCTGTTTTTT.